This TCR beta chain was identified during a study of CD8 T cells in ankylosing spondylitis. The study's findings and limits: Apparently characteristic of ankylosing spondylitis blood was a TCR beta motif (eight highly homologous variants).

As for this clonotype: Its antigen is unidentified.

V lost 3 bases and J lost 3, with 10 bases in between. CDR3 length: 14 amino acids. Germline CDR1 and CDR2: MNHEY and SMNVEV (reference sequence). TCRdb passed the 5' RACE reads through MiXCR, listing each CDR3 protein once. Among approximately 150,000 distinct CDR3 sequences listed, 17% were seen once. This chain uses TRBV27 with TRBJ2-3; D gene ambiguous. The specimen was blood, either unsorted or a sorted T cell fraction (not recorded which). The sequence derives from a male donor with ankylosing spondylitis. The CDR3: CASSFSSGTDTQYF. The DNA for the CDR3 is TGTGCCAGCAGTTTTAGTAGTGGTACAGATACGCAGTATTTT.